This TCR beta chain came from a study of CD8 T cells in ankylosing spondylitis. Study conclusions and caveats: A TCR beta motif made of eight highly homologous variants seemed typical of ankylosing spondylitis blood.

MiXCR, applied by TCRdb to the 5' RACE reads, yields one record per CDR3 protein. In the table there are 450,000 to 550,000 distinct CDR3 sequences, about 5.4% of which are singletons. Trimming left V 0 bases short and J 3 bases short, with 14 bases between. CDR1 LGHNA and CDR2 YSLEER come from the germline V gene. The CDR3 has 16 amino acids. This clonotype was found many times. The antigen is unknown. This sequence was found in a male donor with ankylosing spondylitis. The rearrangement uses TRBV4-3 and TRBJ1-2, with D perhaps matching TRBD1 (6 bases). Specimen: blood, either unsorted or a sorted T cell fraction (not recorded which). CDR3 sequence: CASSQDGGGFDYGYTF. The CDR3 DNA is TGCGCCAGCAGCCAAGATGGGGGGGGCTTTGACTATGGCTACACCTTC.